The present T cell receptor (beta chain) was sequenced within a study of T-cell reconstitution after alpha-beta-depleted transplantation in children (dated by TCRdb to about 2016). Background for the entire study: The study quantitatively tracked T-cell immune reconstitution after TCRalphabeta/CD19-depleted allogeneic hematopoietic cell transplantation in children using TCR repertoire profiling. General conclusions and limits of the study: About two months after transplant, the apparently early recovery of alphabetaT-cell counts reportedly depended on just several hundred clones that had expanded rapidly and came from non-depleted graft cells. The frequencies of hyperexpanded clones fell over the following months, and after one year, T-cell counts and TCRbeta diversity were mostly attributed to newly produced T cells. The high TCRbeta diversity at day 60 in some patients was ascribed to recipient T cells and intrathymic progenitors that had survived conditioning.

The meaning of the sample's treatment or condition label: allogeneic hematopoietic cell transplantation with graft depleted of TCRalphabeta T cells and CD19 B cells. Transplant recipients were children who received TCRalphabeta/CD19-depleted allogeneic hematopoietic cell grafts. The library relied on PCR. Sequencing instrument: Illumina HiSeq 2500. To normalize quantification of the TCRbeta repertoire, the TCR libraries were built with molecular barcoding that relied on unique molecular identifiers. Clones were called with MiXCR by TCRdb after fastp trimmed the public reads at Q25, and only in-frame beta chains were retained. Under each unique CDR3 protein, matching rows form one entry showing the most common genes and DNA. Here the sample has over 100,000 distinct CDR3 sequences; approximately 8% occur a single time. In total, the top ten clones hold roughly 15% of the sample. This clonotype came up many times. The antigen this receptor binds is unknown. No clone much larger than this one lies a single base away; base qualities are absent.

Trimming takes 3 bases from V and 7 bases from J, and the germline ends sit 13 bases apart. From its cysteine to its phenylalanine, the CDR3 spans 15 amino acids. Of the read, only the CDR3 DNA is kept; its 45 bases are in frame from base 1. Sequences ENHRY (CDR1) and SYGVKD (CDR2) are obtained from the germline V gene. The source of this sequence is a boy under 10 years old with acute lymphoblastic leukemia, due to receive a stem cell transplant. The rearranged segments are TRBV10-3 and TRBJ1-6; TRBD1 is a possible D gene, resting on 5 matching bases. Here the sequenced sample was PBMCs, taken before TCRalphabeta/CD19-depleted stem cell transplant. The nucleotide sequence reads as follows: TGTGCCATCAGTGAAACGCGGGACGGAAATTCACCCCTCCACTTT. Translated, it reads CAISETRDGNSPLHF.